The next 12 T cell receptor beta chains were all read from a single sample in a study of blood T cell repertoires in COVID-19. Repertoires were generated with immunoSEQ multiplex PCR, while TCRdb's copy carries only in-frame clones and drops some. The data contain over 150,000 clones, roughly 87% of them singletons. Material for sequencing was PBMCs or T cells enriched from blood (not recorded which). All receptors come from a woman in her 30s who had recovered from COVID-19.

The chain carries TRBV3-1 (or the pseudogene TRBV3-2) and TRBJ2-3, with D possibly TRBD2 on 6 matching bases. Trimming cost V 0 bases and J 1 base, with 11 bases left between them. The CDR3 runs to 16 residues. CDR1 and CDR2 from the germline V gene are LGHDT and YNNKEL (reference sequence). The CDR3 protein is CASSQDGASGTDTQYF. CDR3 DNA: TGTGCCAGCAGCCAAGATGGAGCTAGCGGCACAGATACGCAGTATTTT.

This sequence joins TRBV3-1 (or the pseudogene TRBV3-2) and TRBJ2-5, with D possibly matching TRBD2 (6 bases). Germline CDR1 reads LGHDT; CDR2 reads YNNKEL (reference sequence). The CDR3 loop spans 14 amino acids. Trimming took 10 bases from V and 1 from J, leaving 16 bases between them. CDR3 DNA: TGTGCCACTCGGGGGTTTGGGCGCCAAGAGACCCAGTACTTC. It specifies CATRGFGRQETQYF.

To note about this clone: Germline is not matched at one junction end, which may reflect a read error. The chain employs TRBV7-9 and TRBJ1-1; D is ambiguous. The germline V gene has CDR1 SEHNR and CDR2 FQNEAQ (reference sequence). The CDR3 has 14 amino acids. The CDR3 reads CSASTDEVNTEAFF. In nucleotides, the CDR3 is TGCTCCGCATCCACTGACGAGGTGAACACTGAAGCTTTCTTT.

V usage is TRBV4-3 and J usage is TRBJ2-2; TRBD2 agrees at 7 bases. J gave up 4 bases and V 4 bases, and 6 bases lay outside the gene matches. Germline-derived CDR1 and CDR2 are LGHNA and YSLEER. CDR3 size: 15 residues. CDR3 region: CASSLRLAATGELFF. The CDR3 DNA follows: TGCGCCAGCAGCCTGCGGCTAGCGGCCACCGGGGAGCTGTTTTTT.

The gene calls are TRBV30 and TRBJ1-5; 8 bases are a match to TRBD1. Germline CDR1 reads GTSNPN; CDR2 reads SVGIG (reference sequence). This CDR3 has 14 residues. V was pared by 2 bases and J by 4 bases, with 4 bases of the junction left unmatched. CDR3 protein: CAWSRQGQNQPQHF. The DNA of the CDR3 is TGTGCCTGGAGTCGACAGGGGCAGAATCAGCCCCAGCATTTT.

The chain uses TRBV2 and TRBJ1-1; D not certain. The CDR3 totals 14 residues. Germline values: CDR1 SNHLY, CDR2 FYNNEI. V gave up 5 bases and J gave up 0 bases, with 10 bases separating them. The CDR3 DNA is TGTGCCAGCAGTCGACACCAGATGAACACTGAAGCTTTCTTT. This translates into CASSRHQMNTEAFF.

The chain combines TRBV2 with TRBJ2-3; 8 bases fit TRBD2. Trimming took 5 bases from V and 4 from J; bases not matched to a gene: 14. Germline-derived CDR1 and CDR2 are SNHLY and FYNNEI. The CDR3 contains 17 residues. In nucleotides, the CDR3 is TGTGCCAGCAGTTCTATGACAGGAGCGGGAGTGGCAGATACGCAGTATTTT. Its protein product is CASSSMTGAGVADTQYF.

The chain is built from TRBV9 and TRBJ2-1; 14 bases are shared with TRBD2. With 3 bases clipped from V and 4 bases from J, the junction kept 6 bases outside the gene matches. Per germline, CDR1 SGDLS and CDR2 YYNGEE. This CDR3 has 17 residues. The CDR3 DNA reads as TGTGCCAGCAGCGATGGGGGACTAGCGGGAGCTTACAATGAGCAGTTCTTC. Protein product: CASSDGGLAGAYNEQFF.

This chain links TRBV7-2 with TRBJ2-7, with TRBD2 matching 7 bases. V was pared by 3 bases and J by 2 bases, with 4 bases of the junction left unmatched. The CDR3 consists of 14 residues. CDR1 and CDR2 (germline): SGHTA, FQGNSA. The CDR3 loop reads CASSLAGEAYEQYF. The DNA of the CDR3 is TGTGCCAGCAGCTTGGCGGGAGAGGCCTACGAGCAGTACTTC.

The chain combines TRBV19 with TRBJ2-5; 7 nucleotides align to TRBD1. CDR1 LNHDA and CDR2 SQIVND come from the germline V gene (reference sequence). CDR3 length equals 13 residues. V was clipped by 8 bases and J by 7 bases; unmatched bases: 10. In DNA, the CDR3 is TGTGCCAGTTCCCAGGACAGGTCGGGGACCCAGTACTTC. Translated: CASSQDRSGTQYF.

The genes are TRBV7-8 and TRBJ1-5; D gene uncertain. This CDR3 comprises 17 residues. The V end was cut by 4 bases, the J end by 1 base, with 17 bases between. CDR1 SGHVS and CDR2 FQNEAQ come from the germline V gene. CDR3 in amino acids: CASSYRWSPQSNQPQHF. CDR3 coding DNA: TGTGCCAGCAGCTACCGCTGGTCCCCCCAGAGCAATCAGCCCCAGCATTTT.

This clone was detected once. The rearrangement uses TRBV30 and TRBJ1-4; tentative D call: TRBD1 (5 bases). The CDR3 is made up of 16 amino acids. From germline, CDR1 is GTSNPN and CDR2 SVGIG (reference sequence). With 0 bases removed from V and 3 bases from J, the gap between germline ends came to 14 bases. CDR3 sequence (DNA): TGTGCCTGGAGTGTAGGGGTCCAAAAAGCTAATGAAAAACTGTTTTTT. Translating it yields CAWSVGVQKANEKLFF.